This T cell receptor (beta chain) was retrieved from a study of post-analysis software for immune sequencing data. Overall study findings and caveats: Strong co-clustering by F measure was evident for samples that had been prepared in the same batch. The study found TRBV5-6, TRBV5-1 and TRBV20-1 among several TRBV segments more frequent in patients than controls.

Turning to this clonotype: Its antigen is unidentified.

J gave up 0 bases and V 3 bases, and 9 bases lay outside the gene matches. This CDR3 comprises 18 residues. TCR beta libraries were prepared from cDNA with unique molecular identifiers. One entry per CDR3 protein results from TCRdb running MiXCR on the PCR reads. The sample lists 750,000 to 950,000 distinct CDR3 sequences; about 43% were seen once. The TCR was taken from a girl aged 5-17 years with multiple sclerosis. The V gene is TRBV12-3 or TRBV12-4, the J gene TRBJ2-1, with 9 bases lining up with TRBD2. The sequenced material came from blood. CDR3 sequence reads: CASSFVASGTSSYNEQFF. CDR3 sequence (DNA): TGTGCCAGCAGTTTTGTTGCTAGCGGGACTAGCTCCTACAATGAGCAGTTCTTC.